This T cell receptor beta chain appears in the sequencing data of a study of cytomegalovirus exposure and HLA in healthy donors. Whole-study results and caveats: In a later analysis, HLA-associated TCR beta chains were more clonally expanded than equally common others. Associated with cytomegalovirus, according to the listing, were some 150 TCR beta chains. An apparent linkage of common viral pathogens to several of the most significant clusters emerged in a later analysis.

The PCR was carried out with 60 Vbeta primers and 13 Jbeta primers. Method: immunoSEQ multiplex PCR; TCRdb's copy keeps in-frame clones and lacks some. The data contain around 100,000 clones, 74% of them singletons. Germline V CDR1 and CDR2: SGHDT, YYEEEE. After removal of 4 bases from V and 3 bases from J, the junction contained 4 bases not matched to a gene. The CDR3 runs to 14 residues. About this clone: Its specificity is not known.

This clonotype originated in a man in his fifties or sixties in good health and CMV-seropositive. The chain has TRBV5-6 and TRBJ2-7; 10 bases line up with TRBD1. The sequencing input was PBMCs. For the CDR3, the DNA is TGTGCCAGCAGCCCCGGGACAGGGGACTACGAGCAGTACTTC. As protein: CASSPGTGDYEQYF.